The next 28 T cell receptor beta chains were all read from a single sample in a study of T cell repertoires in cytomegalovirus infection. These receptors are not linked to any known antigen. TCRdb processed the reads anew with MiXCR; each CDR3 protein has one entry. The sample holds 20,000 to 30,000 distinct CDR3 sequences; under 25% are singletons and the top ten take roughly nine tenths. The sequencing here drew on CD8+ T cells from cultured PBMCs, taken from culture after CMV antigen stimulation. The receptors shown here come from a human donor in good health (CMV status not recorded). Some clones in this sample may be carry-over from other donors' samples.

This chain connects TRBV15 to TRBJ2-2, with D tentatively TRBD2 (5 bases). CDR1 is LNHNV and CDR2 is YYDKDF in the germline V gene (reference sequence). The CDR3 runs 14 residues. V lost 0 bases to trimming and J lost 8 bases, with 10 bases between them. The CDR3 DNA follows: TGTGCCACCAGCAGAGAGTTTGTAGCGGGGGAGCTGTTTTTT. Protein sequence: CATSREFVAGELFF.

The chain is built from TRBV5-6 and TRBJ2-1; 9 positions agree with TRBD2. V dropped 4 bases and J dropped 6; count of bases not matched to a gene: 8. This CDR3 comprises 15 residues. The V gene's germline CDR1 is SGHDT and CDR2 YYEEEE. The CDR3 DNA follows: TGTGCCAGCAGCCGGCCGGGACTAGCCGGCAATGAGCAGTTCTTC. Its translation: CASSRPGLAGNEQFF.

There are many counts of this clonotype. V is TRBV20-1 and J is TRBJ1-6, with 11 bases fitting TRBD1. The CDR3 consists of 14 residues. From germline, CDR1 is DFQATT and CDR2 SNEGSKA (reference sequence). V shed 6 bases and J 9 bases; nucleotides not matched to a gene: 7. CDR3: CSAVGDRGSSPLHF. CDR3 sequence (DNA): TGCAGTGCCGTCGGGGACAGGGGGTCTTCACCCCTCCACTTT.

This clonotype was recorded many times. The chain carries TRBV6-2 or TRBV6-3 and TRBJ1-6, with 7 bases matching TRBD1. CDR1 and CDR2 (germline): MNHEY, SVGEGT. The V and J ends lost 6 bases and 7 bases, in that order; junction bases with no gene match: 9. The CDR3 runs 15 residues. This CDR3 is CASSPKTGKNSPLHF. The CDR3 DNA follows: TGTGCCAGCAGCCCGAAGACAGGGAAAAATTCACCCCTCCACTTT.

The chain couples TRBV10-3 to TRBJ1-1; possible D gene TRBD1, 5 bases. The V end lost 7 bases, the J end lost 1 base, and 10 bases lay between the germline ends. CDR3 length equals 13 residues. Germline values: CDR1 ENHRY, CDR2 SYGVKD. Here the CDR3 reads CAIKRGQNTEAFF. DNA of the CDR3: TGTGCCATCAAAAGAGGACAGAACACTGAAGCTTTCTTT.

The gene calls are TRBV19 and TRBJ1-5; TRBD1 agrees at 10 bases. V trimming: 4 bases; J trimming: 7 bases; junction bases outside the gene matches: 7. The CDR3 contains 15 residues. Germline lookup yields CDR1 LNHDA and CDR2 SQIVND (reference sequence). The CDR3, as DNA: TGTGCCAGTAGTAACCGGGACAGGGGAAGGCAGCCCCAGCATTTT. Its protein is CASSNRDRGRQPQHF.

This clonotype was observed at least ten times. The V and J genes are TRBV6-6 and TRBJ1-5; 9 bases are shared with TRBD1. Trimming cost V 5 bases and J 4 bases; bases outside gene matches: 6. Germline lookup yields CDR1 MNHNY and CDR2 SVGAGI (reference sequence). This CDR3 comprises 15 residues. CDR3 sequence reads: CASSTRTGANQPQHF. CDR3 nucleotides: TGTGCCAGCAGTACACGGACAGGGGCGAATCAGCCCCAGCATTTT.

This clonotype was counted between two and nine times. The V and J genes are TRBV11-2 and TRBJ2-7; D tentatively reads TRBD1 or TRBD2 (5 bases each). V lost 0 bases and J lost 6, with 9 bases in between. The CDR3 has 13 residues. Germline V gives CDR1 SGHAT, CDR2 FQNNGV. The CDR3 bases are TGTGCCAGCAGCTTAGATTATGGGGGCGAGCAGTACTTC. It yields the protein CASSLDYGGEQYF.

There are a few counts of this clonotype. The gene calls are TRBV27 and TRBJ2-4; 8 nucleotides agree with TRBD2. Germline trimming cut 3 bases from V and 1 base from J; bases unmatched to any gene: 5. The CDR3 loop spans 16 amino acids. Per germline, CDR1 MNHEY and CDR2 SMNVEV (reference sequence). Written as DNA, the CDR3 is TGTGCCAGCAGTTTTGGCGGGGGGCGGGCCAAAAACATTCAGTACTTC. The encoded protein is CASSFGGGRAKNIQYF.

There are many counts of this clonotype. V usage is TRBV7-8 and J usage is TRBJ1-3, with 9 bases aligning to TRBD1. CDR3 length: 16 residues. Trimming took 5 bases from V and 0 from J; bases not matched to a gene: 5. The germline CDR1 and CDR2 sequences are SGHVS and FQNEAQ. The CDR3 sequence is CASSAGQGISGNTIYF. The CDR3, as DNA: TGTGCCAGCAGCGCCGGACAGGGGATCTCTGGAAACACCATATATTTT.

This clonotype was counted between two and nine times. The gene calls are TRBV6-5 and TRBJ1-1, with 10 bases lining up with TRBD1. Germline V CDR1 and CDR2: MNHEY, SVGAGI. The ends lost 5 bases at V and 4 bases at J; junction bases unmatched: 13. The CDR3 runs to 17 residues. CDR3 sequence (DNA): TGTGCCAGCAGTCTCTCTCGACAGGGGGCATTGAGCACTGAAGCTTTCTTT. Translation gives CASSLSRQGALSTEAFF.

This clonotype was seen a handful of times. This sequence joins TRBV6-1 and TRBJ2-5, with D perhaps matching TRBD1 (6 bases). The CDR3 is made up of 14 amino acids. With 6 bases removed from V and 1 base from J, the gap between germline ends came to 12 bases. Per the germline V gene, CDR1 is MNHNS and CDR2 is SASEGT. The CDR3, as DNA: TGTGCCAGCAGCCCTCGAGGGGGCCAAGAGACCCAGTACTTC. Encoded protein: CASSPRGGQETQYF.

The chain carries TRBV3-1 and TRBJ2-1; D is perhaps TRBD2 (5 bases). The CDR3 consists of 15 residues. V was pared by 0 bases and J by 9 bases, with 15 bases between. Germline V gene sequence: CDR1 LGHDT, CDR2 YNNKEL (reference sequence). The CDR3 DNA follows: TGTGCCAGCAGCCAAGATCCGGGCAGCGGCGGTGAGCAGTTCTTC. It encodes CASSQDPGSGGEQFF.

This clonotype was seen at least ten times. The chain uses TRBV7-9 and TRBJ1-1; D uncertain. Trimming took 5 bases from V and 6 from J, leaving 13 bases between them. The germline V gene encodes CDR1 SEHNR and CDR2 FQNEAQ (reference sequence). CDR3 length equals 13 residues. Here the CDR3 DNA reads TGTGCCAGCAGCCCCAATATGATGGCTGAAGCTTTCTTT. It specifies CASSPNMMAEAFF. Looking up the rest from reference TRBV7-9 and TRBJ1-1 gives the full variable domain: DTGVSQNPRHKITKRGQNVTFRCDPISEHNRLYWYRQTLGQGPEFLTYFQNEAQLEKSRLLSDRFSAERPKGSFSTLEIQRTEQGDSAMYLCASSPNMMAEAFFGQGTRLTVV.

This clonotype was detected many times. V is TRBV11-1 and J is TRBJ2-7, with TRBD1 as a possible D gene (5 bases). The CDR3 has 15 amino acids. V was clipped by 5 bases and J by 0 bases, with 14 bases between them. CDR1 is SGHAT, CDR2 FQDESV, per germline (reference sequence). CDR3 nucleotides: TGTGCCAGCAGCGGGGCCCCAGGGCTCTCCTACGAGCAGTACTTC. Residues: CASSGAPGLSYEQYF.

This clonotype was counted many times. The rearrangement joins TRBV27 to TRBJ1-2; 9 bases line up with TRBD1. Germline V gene sequence: CDR1 MNHEY, CDR2 SMNVEV (reference sequence). The CDR3 consists of 15 residues. After removal of 4 bases from V and 6 bases from J, the junction contained 9 bases not matched to a gene. The CDR3 here is CASSSRRQGDHGYTF. CDR3 nucleotides: TGTGCCAGCAGTTCCCGTAGACAGGGGGACCATGGCTACACCTTC.

The chain links TRBV6-2 or TRBV6-3 to TRBJ2-7; possible D gene TRBD2, 5 bases. The V and J ends lost 8 bases and 0 bases respectively, with 14 bases between them. Germline-derived CDR1 and CDR2 are MNHEY and SVGEGT. The CDR3 has 14 residues. In DNA, the CDR3 is TGTGCCAGCGAGGGAAGCAGGAGCTCCTACGAGCAGTACTTC. Its translation: CASEGSRSSYEQYF.

A few counts support this clonotype. This rearrangement joins TRBV6-1 to TRBJ2-3; 7 bases match TRBD1. V lost 2 bases to trimming and J lost 2 bases; unmatched junction nucleotides: 10. This CDR3 has 17 residues. CDR1 is MNHNS, CDR2 SASEGT, per germline. The CDR3: CASSELRGRTFTDTQYF. Written as DNA, the CDR3 is TGTGCCAGCAGTGAACTTAGGGGGCGAACATTCACAGATACGCAGTATTTT.

CDR3 loop: CASSYYSGNQPQHF. CDR3 in DNA: TGTGCCAGCAGTTACTACTCGGGCAATCAGCCCCAGCATTTT. The V gene is TRBV6-2 or TRBV6-3, the J gene TRBJ1-5, with D uncertain. The CDR3 sequence is 14 residues long. V gave up 1 base and J gave up 2 bases, with 6 bases separating them. The germline V gene encodes CDR1 MNHEY and CDR2 SVGEGT.

This clonotype was recorded at least ten times. V and J are TRBV9 and TRBJ2-3, with D unclear. The ends were cut back, 0 bases at V and 6 bases at J, with 8 bases in the middle. Germline CDR1 is SGDLS and CDR2 is YYNGEE. CDR3 size: 13 residues. CDR3 region: CASSVEVPDTQYF. The CDR3 DNA sequence: TGTGCCAGCAGCGTAGAAGTTCCGGATACGCAGTATTTT.

This rearrangement joins TRBV7-4 to TRBJ1-1, with 9 bases that match TRBD1. Germline V gene lookup returns CDR1 SGHVT and CDR2 SQSDAQ. This CDR3 has 15 amino acids. J gave up 1 base and V 1 base, and 1 base lay outside the gene matches. This CDR3 is CASSLGDRANTEAFF. The CDR3 coding sequence is TGTGCCAGCAGCTTAGGGGACAGGGCGAACACTGAAGCTTTCTTT. The full variable domain, completed using reference TRBV7-4 and TRBJ1-1, is GAGVSQSPRYKVAKRGRDVALRCDSISGHVTLYWYRQTLGQGSEVLTYSQSDAQRDKSGRPSGRFSAERPERSVSTLKIQRTEQGDSAVYLCASSLGDRANTEAFFGQGTRLTVV.

Remarks on this clonotype: It may be a read error: a sequence one base away is much more abundant. The chain links TRBV6-8 to TRBJ1-5; D gene uncertain. The CDR3 length is 12 residues. Germline CDR1 reads MNHGY; CDR2 reads SAAAGT. V was cut by 10 bases and J by 7 bases, with 14 bases left in between. Written as DNA, the CDR3 is TGTGCCAACAAAACGGGTTCCCAGCCCCAGCATTTT. Its translation: CANKTGSQPQHF.

The rearrangement joins TRBV6-1 to TRBJ2-7; 11 nucleotides align to TRBD1. The CDR3 is 15 amino acids. V lost 6 bases and J lost 0; bases outside the gene matches: 4. Germline V gene lookup returns CDR1 MNHNS and CDR2 SASEGT. The CDR3 region is CASSIGTGGSYEQYF. CDR3 coding DNA: TGTGCCAGCAGCATCGGGACAGGGGGCTCCTACGAGCAGTACTTC.

The V gene is TRBV5-6, the J gene TRBJ1-1; D not certain. The CDR3 has 12 residues. The V and J ends lost 5 bases and 7 bases respectively, with 12 bases between them. Germline values: CDR1 SGHDT, CDR2 YYEEEE. The CDR3 sequence: CASRHTGGEAFF. The CDR3 DNA sequence: TGTGCCAGCAGACATACCGGTGGTGAAGCTTTCTTT.

The genes are TRBV29-1 and TRBJ1-2; D may be TRBD1 (5 bases). V lost 6 bases, J lost 7 bases, and 24 bases lay in between. CDR1 and CDR2 from the germline V gene are SQVTM and ANQGSEA. The CDR3 runs to 15 residues. The CDR3 loop reads CSVSPDGGSRSGYTF. The CDR3 DNA follows: TGCAGCGTCAGCCCCGACGGGGGTTCGAGGAGTGGCTACACCTTC.

The chain uses TRBV28 and TRBJ2-1; D ambiguous. Germline V gene sequence: CDR1 MDHEN, CDR2 SYDVKM. V was clipped by 2 bases and J by 3 bases, with 11 bases between them. This CDR3 spans 15 amino acids. The CDR3 DNA sequence: TGTGCCAGCAGTTTAGAGGCCTTGAGCTACAATGAGCAGTTCTTC. Amino acids: CASSLEALSYNEQFF.

The chain combines TRBV6-1 with TRBJ2-5, with D tentatively TRBD2 (7 bases). The germline V gene has CDR1 MNHNS and CDR2 SASEGT. The CDR3 has 13 residues. Trimming removed 8 bases at V and 6 bases at J, with 16 bases between. The CDR3 loop reads CASGGGRYQTQYF. The CDR3 DNA is TGTGCCAGCGGGGGGGGCCGGTACCAGACCCAGTACTTC.

This chain joins TRBV5-1 and TRBJ1-1; D is perhaps TRBD1 (6 bases). Trimming left V 0 bases short and J 1 base short, with 10 bases between. CDR1 SGHRS and CDR2 YFSETQ come from the germline V gene. This CDR3 has 15 amino acids. CDR3 nucleotides: TGCGCCAGCAGCTTGGGGACAGCCACGAACACTGAAGCTTTCTTT. Translated: CASSLGTATNTEAFF.